A selection of T cell receptor beta chains follows, all from one sample in a study of blood T cell repertoires in COVID-19. Profiled with immunoSEQ multiplex PCR; TCRdb holds only in-frame clones, not every one. Seen here are 400,000 to 500,000 clones, approximately 91% observed once, and the top ten hold about 1.5%. The sequencing sample was made of PBMCs or T cells enriched from blood (not recorded which). Receptor source: a woman in her late teens or twenties who had been exposed to COVID-19. Both conserved end residues are part of each CDR3. A D gene is named only where the DNA matches it firmly.

d_gene,v_gene,CDR3aa
-,TRBV29-1,CSVEARGGNRGFTGELFF
-,TRBV7-8,CASSLEAGGTEAFF
-,TRBV12-3/TRBV12-4,CASRIQGNTEAFF
-,TRBV5-6,CASSLRDSYEQYF
-,TRBV7-9,CASSRQRTNTEAFF
-,TRBV5-6,CASRVSSYNEQFF
-,TRBV18,CASSPSRQISYEQYF
TRBD1,TRBV7-9,CASSVPGQRIYGYTF
TRBD1,TRBV7-2,CASSPGQGATEAFF
-,TRBV5-1,CASSLGMSGFTYEQYF
-,TRBV5-1,CASSTLDITDTQYF
-,TRBV15,CATSRGTGQGGEQYF
TRBD1,TRBV3-1/TRBV3-2,CASSPGTVNQPQHF
TRBD1,TRBV5-1,CASSLMGQSNQPQHF
TRBD1,TRBV7-8,CASSLDGSRLGTGDNYEQYF
TRBD1,TRBV28,CASSQTGADTQYF
-,TRBV6-5,CASSYTSGALDTQYF
-,TRBV5-6,CASSSLVAINTGELFF
-,TRBV18,CASSPGPGAGANVLTF
-,TRBV6-1,CASSELRGEQFF
TRBD1,TRBV7-9,CASSWGQTYGYTF
TRBD1,TRBV5-1,CASSLNQGAEKLFF
-,TRBV18,CASSAQETQYF
TRBD2,TRBV5-4,CATEGGTSGSKVTGELFF
TRBD1,TRBV10-2,CASNPGQGAAEAFF
TRBD1,TRBV28,CASSFGTVLTGELFF
-,TRBV4-2,CASSQLGTPADTQYF
TRBD1,TRBV10-1,CASSEYHPGGEQFF
-,TRBV4-1,CASSPQGYNEQFF
-,TRBV12-3/TRBV12-4,CASSLGGTQYF
TRBD2,TRBV7-9,CASSGVAGEQETQYF
TRBD2,TRBV27,CASSLSSGSPQEQYF
-,TRBV4-1,CASSQDARGSEAFF
-,TRBV14,CASSQNRGTDTQYF
-,TRBV4-1,CASSQGRNSNQPQHF